The sequence of this TCR beta chain was determined in a study of blood T cell repertoires in COVID-19. Study context: The United States, Italy and Spain provided the acute and convalescent COVID-19 samples.

J lost 6 bases, V lost 2 bases, and 16 bases had no gene match. Germline-derived CDR1 and CDR2 are PRHDT and FYEKMQ (reference sequence). CDR3 size: 19 residues. Profiled with immunoSEQ multiplex PCR; TCRdb holds only in-frame clones, not every one. The table lists some 16,000 clones, about 80% of them singletons. This rearrangement joins TRBV13 to TRBJ2-3, with TRBD2 identical over 11 bases. The sequenced sample consisted of peripheral blood. This clonotype was obtained from a man in his 70s with active or convalescent COVID-19. CDR3 bases: TGTGCCAGCAGCTTAATCCCCCGGCCTAGCGGGGGGAGTATGGATACGCAGTATTTT. Translation gives CASSLIPRPSGGSMDTQYF.